These T cell receptor beta chains were read from a single sample in a study of cytomegalovirus exposure and HLA in healthy donors. Sequencing used immunoSEQ multiplex PCR; TCRdb keeps in-frame clones, though not all of them. This repertoire includes some 150,000 clones. Source material: PBMCs. The receptor source for this set is a woman between 18 and 29 years old in good health and CMV-seronegative. CDR3s include the opening cysteine and the closing phenylalanine or tryptophan. Each record gives: J gene, V gene, D gene, CDR3 length, CDR3 protein, CDR3 DNA. D genes are given only for firm matches.

j_call: TRBJ2-2
v_call: TRBV5-1
d_call: .
cdr3_length: 16
cdr3_aa: CASSLADSAGTGELFF
cdr3_nt: TGCGCCAGCAGCTTGGCAGATTCTGCAGGGACCGGGGAGCTGTTTTTT

j_call: TRBJ2-3
v_call: TRBV28
d_call: TRBD2
cdr3_length: 18
cdr3_aa: CATEPGTTPRAGTDTQYF
cdr3_nt: TGTGCCACCGAACCGGGGACTACACCCCGGGCCGGCACAGATACGCAGTATTTT

j_call: TRBJ2-2
v_call: TRBV18
d_call: .
cdr3_length: 16
cdr3_aa: CASSPLGHRNTGELFF
cdr3_nt: TGTGCCAGCTCACCACTCGGACACAGGAACACCGGGGAGCTGTTTTTT

j_call: TRBJ2-5
v_call: TRBV18
d_call: .
cdr3_length: 14
cdr3_aa: CASSPMGARETQYF
cdr3_nt: TGTGCCAGCTCACCCATGGGGGCGCGAGAGACCCAGTACTTC

j_call: TRBJ2-2
v_call: TRBV5-1
d_call: TRBD1
cdr3_length: 15
cdr3_aa: CASGQGSMNTGELFF
cdr3_nt: TGCGCCAGCGGACAGGGGTCCATGAACACCGGGGAGCTGTTTTTT

j_call: TRBJ2-2
v_call: TRBV9
d_call: .
cdr3_length: 15
cdr3_aa: CASSVVGTNTGELFF
cdr3_nt: TGTGCCAGCAGCGTAGTCGGTACGAACACCGGGGAGCTGTTTTTT

j_call: TRBJ2-5
v_call: TRBV7-3
d_call: .
cdr3_length: 16
cdr3_aa: CASSLGRLGPSETQYF
cdr3_nt: TGTGCCAGCAGCCTGGGGCGGCTAGGCCCAAGCGAGACCCAGTACTTC

j_call: TRBJ2-7
v_call: TRBV4-2
d_call: TRBD2
cdr3_length: 18
cdr3_aa: CASSQQTSGAPIPSEQYF
cdr3_nt: TGTGCCAGCAGCCAGCAGACTAGCGGAGCACCCATACCCTCCGAGCAGTACTTC

j_call: TRBJ2-5
v_call: TRBV5-1
d_call: .
cdr3_length: 13
cdr3_aa: CASKRTGQETQYF
cdr3_nt: TGCGCCAGCAAAAGGACGGGACAAGAGACCCAGTACTTC

j_call: TRBJ1-5
v_call: TRBV9
d_call: .
cdr3_length: 13
cdr3_aa: CASGAYSNQPQHF
cdr3_nt: TGTGCCAGCGGGGCTTATAGCAATCAGCCCCAGCATTTT

j_call: TRBJ2-2
v_call: TRBV19
d_call: .
cdr3_length: 18
cdr3_aa: CASSMGEIWGRPAGELFF
cdr3_nt: TGTGCCAGTAGTATGGGGGAGATATGGGGGAGGCCAGCCGGGGAGCTGTTTTTT

j_call: TRBJ1-3
v_call: TRBV5-1
d_call: .
cdr3_length: 16
cdr3_aa: CASSLNWANSGNTIYF
cdr3_nt: TGCGCCAGCAGCTTGAATTGGGCAAACTCTGGAAACACCATATATTTT

j_call: TRBJ2-7
v_call: TRBV7-2
d_call: TRBD2
cdr3_length: 15
cdr3_aa: CASSLNRGRAHEQYF
cdr3_nt: TGTGCCAGCAGCTTGAACAGAGGGAGGGCCCACGAGCAGTACTTC

j_call: TRBJ1-4
v_call: TRBV4-3
d_call: .
cdr3_length: 15
cdr3_aa: CASSQDSGRGEKLFF
cdr3_nt: TGCGCCAGCAGCCAAGATTCGGGTAGGGGTGAAAAACTGTTTTTT

j_call: TRBJ1-1
v_call: TRBV7-2
d_call: TRBD1
cdr3_length: 15
cdr3_aa: CASSSWTGTNTEAFF
cdr3_nt: TGTGCCAGCAGCTCCTGGACAGGGACGAACACTGAAGCTTTCTTT

j_call: TRBJ2-2
v_call: TRBV4-2
d_call: .
cdr3_length: 17
cdr3_aa: CASSQDSLRPNTGELFF
cdr3_nt: TGTGCCAGCAGCCAAGATTCCCTGCGGCCGAACACCGGGGAGCTGTTTTTT

j_call: TRBJ2-1
v_call: TRBV6-5
d_call: .
cdr3_length: 15
cdr3_aa: CASSYRDSNYNEQFF
cdr3_nt: TGTGCCAGCAGTTACCGGGACTCAAATTACAATGAGCAGTTCTTC

j_call: TRBJ1-2
v_call: TRBV30
d_call: .
cdr3_length: 14
cdr3_aa: CAWSVLGRNYGYTF
cdr3_nt: TGTGCCTGGAGTGTACTAGGAAGGAACTATGGCTACACCTTC

j_call: TRBJ2-1
v_call: TRBV19
d_call: TRBD1
cdr3_length: 13
cdr3_aa: CASSTGQNNEQFF
cdr3_nt: TGTGCCAGTAGTACGGGACAGAACAATGAGCAGTTCTTC

j_call: TRBJ2-2
v_call: TRBV25-1
d_call: .
cdr3_length: 15
cdr3_aa: CASSDATTNTGELFF
cdr3_nt: TGTGCCAGCAGTGATGCAACTACGAACACCGGGGAGCTGTTTTTT

j_call: TRBJ1-2
v_call: TRBV9
d_call: .
cdr3_length: 13
cdr3_aa: CASSVAQLDGYTF
cdr3_nt: TGTGCCAGCAGCGTAGCCCAACTCGATGGCTACACCTTC

j_call: TRBJ2-7
v_call: TRBV19
d_call: TRBD2
cdr3_length: 14
cdr3_aa: CASSTPGLAYEQYF
cdr3_nt: TGTGCCAGTAGTACGCCGGGACTAGCCTACGAGCAGTACTTC

j_call: TRBJ2-5
v_call: TRBV30
d_call: TRBD2
cdr3_length: 14
cdr3_aa: CAWSAGGRGETQYF
cdr3_nt: TGTGCCTGGAGCGCGGGGGGCCGCGGGGAGACCCAGTACTTC

j_call: TRBJ2-5
v_call: TRBV11-2
d_call: TRBD2
cdr3_length: 15
cdr3_aa: CASSSHYGGLETQYF
cdr3_nt: TGTGCCAGCAGCTCTCACTACGGGGGGTTGGAGACCCAGTACTTC

j_call: TRBJ1-5
v_call: TRBV6-1
d_call: .
cdr3_length: 11
cdr3_aa: CASGSYQPQHF
cdr3_nt: TGTGCCAGCGGCTCTTATCAGCCCCAGCATTTT

j_call: TRBJ2-1
v_call: TRBV11-3
d_call: TRBD2
cdr3_length: 15
cdr3_aa: CASSLGGSREAEQFF
cdr3_nt: TGTGCCAGCAGCTTAGGCGGGAGCCGGGAGGCTGAGCAGTTCTTC

j_call: TRBJ1-5
v_call: TRBV6-1
d_call: .
cdr3_length: 15
cdr3_aa: CASKSLAGFNQPQHF
cdr3_nt: TGTGCCAGCAAGAGCCTCGCAGGGTTCAATCAGCCCCAGCATTTT

j_call: TRBJ2-5
v_call: TRBV5-1
d_call: .
cdr3_length: 11
cdr3_aa: CASSPGGPQYF
cdr3_nt: TGCGCCAGCAGCCCCGGCGGTCCCCAGTACTTC

j_call: TRBJ2-1
v_call: TRBV7-8
d_call: TRBD2
cdr3_length: 17
cdr3_aa: CASSQTTLGGRGYKQFF
cdr3_nt: TGTGCCAGCAGCCAAACCACCCTTGGCGGGAGGGGGTACAAGCAGTTCTTC

j_call: TRBJ2-1
v_call: TRBV4-2
d_call: .
cdr3_length: 15
cdr3_aa: CASSQVGPAGNEQFF
cdr3_nt: TGTGCCAGCAGCCAAGTGGGCCCAGCAGGAAATGAGCAGTTCTTC

j_call: TRBJ2-1
v_call: TRBV10-3
d_call: TRBD2
cdr3_length: 18
cdr3_aa: CAISESGRGLAGVNEQFF
cdr3_nt: TGTGCCATCAGTGAGTCCGGTAGGGGACTAGCGGGAGTTAATGAGCAGTTCTTC

j_call: TRBJ2-1
v_call: TRBV5-1
d_call: TRBD2
cdr3_length: 15
cdr3_aa: CASRDTSGWGNEQFF
cdr3_nt: TGCGCCAGCAGAGATACTAGCGGATGGGGCAATGAGCAGTTCTTC

j_call: TRBJ1-4
v_call: TRBV4-2
d_call: .
cdr3_length: 15
cdr3_aa: CASSAGQSYREKLFF
cdr3_nt: TGTGCCAGCAGCGCCGGACAGTCTTATAGGGAAAAACTGTTTTTT

j_call: TRBJ1-1
v_call: TRBV30
d_call: .
cdr3_length: 13
cdr3_aa: CAWKQQANTEAFF
cdr3_nt: TGTGCCTGGAAACAACAGGCGAACACTGAAGCTTTCTTT

j_call: TRBJ2-1
v_call: TRBV25-1
d_call: TRBD2
cdr3_length: 18
cdr3_aa: CASSELVEREGIYNEQFF
cdr3_nt: TGTGCCAGCAGTGAATTGGTCGAGCGGGAGGGAATTTACAATGAGCAGTTCTTC

j_call: TRBJ2-3
v_call: TRBV7-2
d_call: TRBD2
cdr3_length: 14
cdr3_aa: CASSRSGRWDTQYF
cdr3_nt: TGTGCCAGCAGCCGTAGCGGGAGATGGGATACGCAGTATTTT

j_call: TRBJ2-7
v_call: TRBV19
d_call: TRBD2
cdr3_length: 16
cdr3_aa: CASSIGATSGTDEQYF
cdr3_nt: TGTGCCAGTAGTATAGGAGCAACTAGCGGGACCGACGAGCAGTACTTC

j_call: TRBJ2-1
v_call: TRBV27
d_call: TRBD2
cdr3_length: 15
cdr3_aa: CASSLRTSGMDEQFF
cdr3_nt: TGTGCCAGCAGTTTGAGAACTAGCGGGATGGATGAGCAGTTCTTC

j_call: TRBJ2-5
v_call: TRBV18
d_call: .
cdr3_length: 18
cdr3_aa: CASSPRARGAVGKETQYF
cdr3_nt: TGTGCCAGCTCACCCCGAGCTCGGGGTGCAGTTGGGAAAGAGACCCAGTACTTC

j_call: TRBJ2-5
v_call: TRBV7-9
d_call: .
cdr3_length: 14
cdr3_aa: CASSKNGVQETQYF
cdr3_nt: TGTGCCAGCAGCAAAAACGGGGTACAAGAGACCCAGTACTTC

j_call: TRBJ1-1
v_call: TRBV10-2
d_call: .
cdr3_length: 14
cdr3_aa: CASSRGGLGTEAFF
cdr3_nt: TGCGCCAGCAGTCGGGGAGGGTTGGGCACTGAAGCTTTCTTT

j_call: TRBJ2-2
v_call: TRBV6-5
d_call: .
cdr3_length: 15
cdr3_aa: CASSGLGGNTGELFF
cdr3_nt: TGTGCCAGCAGCGGCCTGGGGGGGAACACCGGGGAGCTGTTTTTT

j_call: TRBJ2-3
v_call: TRBV10-3
d_call: .
cdr3_length: 14
cdr3_aa: CAISEGRSTDTQYF
cdr3_nt: TGTGCCATCAGTGAGGGCCGTAGCACAGATACGCAGTATTTT

j_call: TRBJ2-3
v_call: TRBV5-1
d_call: .
cdr3_length: 14
cdr3_aa: CASSPLAAGDTQYF
cdr3_nt: TGCGCCAGCAGCCCATTAGCGGCGGGGGATACGCAGTATTTT

j_call: TRBJ1-1
v_call: TRBV6-5
d_call: TRBD1
cdr3_length: 15
cdr3_aa: CASSGTRTGNTEAFF
cdr3_nt: TGTGCCAGCAGTGGTACCCGGACAGGGAACACTGAAGCTTTCTTT

j_call: TRBJ2-3
v_call: TRBV7-2
d_call: TRBD2
cdr3_length: 16
cdr3_aa: CASSLGGTSATDTQYF
cdr3_nt: TGTGCCAGCAGCTTAGGAGGGACTAGCGCCACAGATACGCAGTATTTT

j_call: TRBJ2-1
v_call: TRBV2
d_call: .
cdr3_length: 15
cdr3_aa: CASSKTVYGMNEQFF
cdr3_nt: TGTGCCAGCAGTAAGACAGTTTATGGAATGAATGAGCAGTTCTTC

j_call: TRBJ1-1
v_call: TRBV9
d_call: .
cdr3_length: 14
cdr3_aa: CASNSLQGNTEAFF
cdr3_nt: TGTGCCAGCAACTCCCTACAGGGGAACACTGAAGCTTTCTTT

j_call: TRBJ2-5
v_call: TRBV7-2
d_call: .
cdr3_length: 13
cdr3_aa: CASSLVLQETQYF
cdr3_nt: TGTGCCAGCAGCTTAGTACTGCAAGAGACCCAGTACTTC

j_call: TRBJ1-3
v_call: TRBV10-3
d_call: .
cdr3_length: 15
cdr3_aa: CAISGTTGSGNTIYF
cdr3_nt: TGTGCCATCAGTGGAACGACAGGCTCTGGAAACACCATATATTTT

j_call: TRBJ1-4
v_call: TRBV29-1
d_call: .
cdr3_length: 12
cdr3_aa: CSVEDSGEKLFF
cdr3_nt: TGCAGCGTTGAAGATTCAGGCGAAAAACTGTTTTTT

j_call: TRBJ2-1
v_call: TRBV10-2
d_call: TRBD1
cdr3_length: 16
cdr3_aa: CASSEWSGTGGNEQFF
cdr3_nt: TGCGCCAGCAGTGAATGGAGTGGGACAGGGGGGAATGAGCAGTTCTTC

j_call: TRBJ1-5
v_call: TRBV6-5
d_call: TRBD1
cdr3_length: 15
cdr3_aa: CASSPWTGGRQPQHF
cdr3_nt: TGTGCCAGCAGTCCCTGGACAGGGGGCCGGCAGCCCCAGCATTTT

j_call: TRBJ1-1
v_call: TRBV5-6
d_call: TRBD1
cdr3_length: 16
cdr3_aa: CASSPDTGALNTEAFF
cdr3_nt: TGTGCCAGCAGCCCAGACACAGGGGCCTTGAACACTGAAGCTTTCTTT

j_call: TRBJ2-3
v_call: TRBV7-7
d_call: TRBD2
cdr3_length: 17
cdr3_aa: CASSLAVASGGTDTQYF
cdr3_nt: TGTGCTAGCAGCTTAGCGGTTGCTAGCGGAGGCACAGATACGCAGTATTTT

j_call: TRBJ2-3
v_call: TRBV2
d_call: TRBD2
cdr3_length: 15
cdr3_aa: CASQTGTSATDTQYF
cdr3_nt: TGTGCCAGCCAAACCGGGACTAGCGCCACAGATACGCAGTATTTT

j_call: TRBJ2-5
v_call: TRBV18
d_call: .
cdr3_length: 15
cdr3_aa: CASSPQESHQETQYF
cdr3_nt: TGTGCCAGCTCACCCCAGGAAAGCCACCAAGAGACCCAGTACTTC

j_call: TRBJ1-1
v_call: TRBV29-1
d_call: .
cdr3_length: 12
cdr3_aa: CSVNRDMLEAFF
cdr3_nt: TGCAGCGTCAACCGGGACATGCTTGAAGCTTTCTTT

j_call: TRBJ1-2
v_call: TRBV4-2
d_call: TRBD1
cdr3_length: 13
cdr3_aa: CASSHGDRECCTF
cdr3_nt: TGTGCCAGCAGCCACGGGGACAGGGAGTGTTGCACCTTC

j_call: TRBJ2-2
v_call: TRBV4-2
d_call: TRBD2
cdr3_length: 16
cdr3_aa: CASSQESAGVTGELFF
cdr3_nt: TGTGCCAGCAGCCAAGAGTCGGCGGGAGTCACCGGGGAGCTGTTTTTT